The clone carrying this TCR beta chain was found many times. The antigen remains unidentified. Unique molecular identifiers were added to individual cDNA molecules. TCRdb used MiXCR to reprocess the 5' RACE reads, holding one entry per CDR3 protein. The sample includes about 36,000 distinct CDR3 sequences, roughly 9.9% of them seen just once. The data were taken from a study of early T cells in non-severe SARS-CoV-2 infection. As for the study in general: The input, bulk RNA from unsorted whole blood, was sequenced, and chains were unpaired.

Findings and caveats of the study: The study's VDJdb matching favored anti-spike CD8 responses and missed private and CD4 specificities.

CDR1 is KGHSH, CDR2 LQKENI, per germline. The junction had 5 bases not matched to a gene; V was cut back by 3 bases and J by 1 base. This CDR3 has 15 residues. The receptor was derived from an adult who was a healthcare worker with PCR-confirmed SARS-CoV-2 infection or an uninfected control (not recorded which). Sequenced material: whole blood. This chain connects TRBV18 to TRBJ2-7; 8 bases map to TRBD1. For the CDR3, the DNA is TGTGCCAGCTCACCCGACAGGGGTAATTCCTACGAGCAGTACTTC. Amino acids: CASSPDRGNSYEQYF.